This T cell receptor beta chain was found in a study of beta chain features in type 1 diabetes. Study background: Patients and healthy donors were similar in age, gender and cell yields. Findings and caveats of the study: With patients and controls alike, PCR might favor shorter templates to an equal degree. Researchers report that Type 1 diabetes patients had moderately but significantly shorter TCRB CDR3s across all four CD4+ subsets. Researchers reported that naive, central memory and Treg TCRB repertoires appeared more similar in patients than in healthy donors.

Germline CDR1 and CDR2: KGHSH and LQKENI. The CDR3 contains 15 residues. V lost 3 bases and J lost 2, with 14 bases in between. cDNA synthesis used the whole RNA isolate, giving expressed TCRB sequences. Method: immunoSEQ multiplex PCR; TCRdb's copy keeps in-frame clones and lacks some. The repertoire holds about 340,000 clones, 7% to 9% seen once, with under 0.5% in the top ten. Details on this clone: Its antigen remains unknown.

The rearrangement uses TRBV18 and TRBJ2-7, with a tentative D call TRBD1 (5 bases). The sample comprised central memory CD4+ T cells from blood. This sequence originates from a young woman in good health. The CDR3 is CASSPGLGNPYEQYF. The DNA for the CDR3 is TGTGCCAGCTCACCGGGGCTTGGGAACCCCTACGAGCAGTACTTC.